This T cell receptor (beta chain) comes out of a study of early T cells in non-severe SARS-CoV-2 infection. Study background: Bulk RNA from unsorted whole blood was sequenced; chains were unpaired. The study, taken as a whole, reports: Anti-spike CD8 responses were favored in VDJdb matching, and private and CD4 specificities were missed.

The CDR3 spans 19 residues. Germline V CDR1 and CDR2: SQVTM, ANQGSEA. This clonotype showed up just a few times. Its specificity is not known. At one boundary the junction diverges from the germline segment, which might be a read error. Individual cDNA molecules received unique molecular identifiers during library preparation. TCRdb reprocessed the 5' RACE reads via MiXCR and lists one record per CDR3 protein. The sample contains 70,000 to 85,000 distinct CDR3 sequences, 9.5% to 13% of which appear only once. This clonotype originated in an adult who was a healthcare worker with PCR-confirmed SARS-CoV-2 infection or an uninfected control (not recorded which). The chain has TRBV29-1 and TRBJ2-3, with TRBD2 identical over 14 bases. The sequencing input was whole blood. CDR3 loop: CSVEAPGTSGRGVTDTQYF. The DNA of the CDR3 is TGCAGCGTGGAAGCCCCCGGGACTAGCGGGAGAGGTGTCACAGATACGCAGTATTTT.